This is a list of T cell receptor beta chains from one sample in a study of cytomegalovirus exposure and HLA in healthy donors. Using immunoSEQ multiplex PCR, the repertoire was profiled, and TCRdb retains in-frame clones only, with some absent. The repertoire holds 200,000 or so clones, with roughly 73% as singletons. Material: PBMCs. The receptors derive from a woman aged 30 to 39 in good health and CMV-seropositive. CDR3s include the opening cysteine and the closing phenylalanine or tryptophan.

TRBJ2-1	TRBV18	CASHAGGANNEQFF
TRBJ1-5	TRBV28	CASRDFGQPQHF
TRBJ1-1	TRBV14	CASSQVGGQAFF
TRBJ2-7	TRBV25-1	CASSGQGRYEQYF
TRBJ1-1	TRBV18	CASSQGGGEAFF
TRBJ2-7	TRBV9	CASSVDTYSYEQYF
TRBJ1-2	TRBV15	CATSRESTGSYGYTF
TRBJ1-1	TRBV2	CASRLGHANTEAFF
TRBJ2-3	TRBV27	CASRQQGSTDTQYF
TRBJ1-5	TRBV7-8	CASSWSREQPQHF
TRBJ2-3	TRBV4-3	CASSPDRAGPDTQYF
TRBJ2-3	TRBV6-6	CASSPGTGPTDTQYF
TRBJ2-7	TRBV19	CASSPREGYEQYF
TRBJ2-1	TRBV9	CASSIRTALHLNEQFF
TRBJ2-7	TRBV30	CAWHMVGVGGSYEQYF
TRBJ1-5	TRBV10-3	CAISQGQGSGNQPQHF
TRBJ2-5	TRBV6-1	CASSEAVRGGRLQETQYF
TRBJ2-2	TRBV30	CAWTGSAGGPGELFF
TRBJ2-7	TRBV5-1	CASSFNGRGEEQYF
TRBJ1-2	TRBV19	CASSRDRSDYTF
TRBJ2-7	TRBV9	CASSVRTGNYEQYF
TRBJ1-5	TRBV27	CASSLSNSQPQHF
TRBJ2-3	TRBV4-1	CASSQDRHNTDTQYF
TRBJ1-2	TRBV10-3	CAISAGTGYGYTF
TRBJ2-7	TRBV9	CASSVSVGDEQYF
TRBJ2-7	TRBV4-1	CASSQGGLAGLPEQYF
TRBJ1-4	TRBV5-1	CASSPGQGNEKLFF
TRBJ2-7	TRBV4-3	CASSKKRGSGGSIAYEQYF
TRBJ1-2	TRBV5-1	CASGQGYGYTF
TRBJ2-1	TRBV15	CATSRTYSGTPPYNEQFF
TRBJ1-1	TRBV18	CASSPRTENTEAFF
TRBJ2-1	TRBV5-1	CASSRTSGGANEQFF
TRBJ2-6	TRBV4-2	CASSTYSSGANVLTF
TRBJ2-2	TRBV6-6	CASSYSRGELFF
TRBJ1-1	TRBV19	CASSNSVTEAFF
TRBJ2-7	TRBV18	CASSDSAGGVYDEQYF
TRBJ2-7	TRBV7-2	CASSAGMKNYEQYF
TRBJ1-2	TRBV5-1	CASSLTGGGGYTF
TRBJ2-2	TRBV5-6	CASSLLGQGNTGELFF
TRBJ2-5	TRBV5-1	CASSLGAETQYF
TRBJ2-1	TRBV6-6	CASSLRGYEQFF
TRBJ2-7	TRBV4-3	CASSQDVVFYEQYF
TRBJ1-3	TRBV30	CAGQGAAGNTIYF
TRBJ1-2	TRBV7-2	CASSPYPGQGSGYTF
TRBJ1-2	TRBV4-2	CASSQPGKRLEGYTF
TRBJ1-3	TRBV2	CASSSTGNSGNTIYF
TRBJ2-3	TRBV5-4	CASSSDSLAQPDTQYF
TRBJ1-1	TRBV5-6	CASSLIQQTNTEAFF